The 24 T cell receptor beta chains in this list originate from one sample, sequenced in a study of T cell repertoires in cytomegalovirus infection. Antigens for these TCRs are unknown. MiXCR was run by TCRdb on the reads, yielding one entry per CDR3 protein. The sample holds approximately 260,000 distinct CDR3 sequences, 22% seen once. The specimen comprised cultured PBMCs, sampled from culture after CMV antigen stimulation. The receptors here all came from a human donor in good health (CMV status not recorded). Some clones in this sample may be carry-over from other donors' samples.

The chain joins TRBV12-3 or TRBV12-4 to TRBJ2-4; D is uncertain. Between the trimmed V and J ends, which lost 3 bases and 8 bases, there was a span of 11 bases. This CDR3 has 13 residues. This CDR3 reads CASSFREKYIQYF. CDR3 DNA sequence: TGTGCCAGCAGTTTCCGAGAGAAGTACATTCAGTACTTC.

This clonotype is deemed medium-sized. This chain connects TRBV7-2 to TRBJ2-3, with D unresolved. This CDR3 spans 14 amino acids. The V end was cut by 4 bases, the J end by 0 bases, with 8 bases between. Germline assignment: CDR1 SGHTA and CDR2 FQGNSA. The CDR3 DNA reads as TGTGCCAGCAGCTACGAACACAGCACAGATACGCAGTATTTT. Translating gives CASSYEHSTDTQYF.

This clonotype was seen a few times. This chain links TRBV30 with TRBJ2-3; tentatively, D is TRBD2 (5 bases). V was clipped by 5 bases and J by 5 bases, with 11 bases between them. The CDR3 covers 12 residues. Germline lookup yields CDR1 GTSNPN and CDR2 SVGIG (reference sequence). CDR3 protein: CAWSPREDTQYF. The DNA for the CDR3 is TGTGCCTGGTCGCCACGGGAAGATACGCAGTATTTT.

Written as DNA, the CDR3 is TGTGCCAGCAGACGAAGCAGTATGGGGGGGGGCTACACCTTC. Its translation: CASRRSSMGGGYTF. The genes are TRBV12-3 or TRBV12-4 and TRBJ1-2; D may be TRBD1 (5 bases). Trimming shortened V by 6 bases and J by 8 bases, and 19 bases separated the two germline ends. This CDR3 is built from 14 residues.

The table lists this clonotype with many counts. The CDR3 nucleotides read TGTGCCAGCAGCCTCCGTCTAGCCCTTGGCACCGGGGAGCTGTTTTTT. It codes for CASSLRLALGTGELFF. The chain links TRBV7-2 to TRBJ2-2; TRBD2 is a possible D gene (5 bases). Trimming took 5 bases from V and 4 from J, leaving 17 bases between them. Germline V gives CDR1 SGHTA, CDR2 FQGNSA. This CDR3 has 16 amino acids.

The J gene is TRBJ2-1, the V gene TRBV6-2 or TRBV6-3; 7 bases are shared with TRBD1. Germline V CDR1 and CDR2: MNHEY, SVGEGT. With 11 bases clipped from V and 0 bases from J, the junction kept 13 bases outside the gene matches. The CDR3 length is 16 residues. The chain's CDR3 is CAGAKGAQSSYNEQFF. The CDR3 coding sequence is TGTGCCGGGGCAAAGGGGGCCCAGAGCTCCTACAATGAGCAGTTCTTC.

J is TRBJ1-5 and V is TRBV9; D gene ambiguous. Trimming cost V 4 bases and J 6 bases, with 11 bases left between them. The length of the CDR3 is 13 residues. The germline gives CDR1 SGDLS, CDR2 YYNGEE. The CDR3 region has the DNA TGTGCCAGCAGCCGTGGGTTTGGTCAGCCCCAGCATTTT. Residues: CASSRGFGQPQHF.

A word on this clonotype: The germline gene is not matched at one end of the junction; a read error may be the cause. The chain has TRBV12-3 or TRBV12-4 and TRBJ2-1; no definite D call. CDR3 length: 12 residues. This CDR3 is CASSLALGEQFF. For the CDR3, the DNA is TGTGCCAGCAGCTTAGCATTAGGTGAGCAGTTCTTC.

This clonotype was seen at least ten times. The chain carries TRBV14 and TRBJ1-1; the D is unclear. The germline gives CDR1 SGHDN, CDR2 FVKESK. Trimming shortened V by 5 bases and J by 0 bases, and 7 bases separated the two germline ends. This CDR3 region has 13 residues. The CDR3 reads CASSEVMNTEAFF. The CDR3 bases are TGTGCCAGCAGCGAGGTGATGAACACTGAAGCTTTCTTT.

This clonotype was picked up a small number of times. The chain uses TRBV7-6 and TRBJ2-3; tentatively, D is TRBD2 (6 bases). Germline values: CDR1 SGHVS, CDR2 FNYEAQ. V was trimmed by 0 bases and J by 4 bases, leaving 11 bases between them. The CDR3 runs to 15 residues. CDR3 bases: TGTGCCAGCAGCTTAGCCGGGAGTAAATCAGATACGCAGTATTTT. It yields the protein CASSLAGSKSDTQYF.

In its sample, this clonotype was seen a few times. The gene calls are TRBV7-2 and TRBJ2-1; perhaps TRBD1 as D (5 bases). Germline loops: CDR1 SGHTA, CDR2 FQGNSA. V lost 2 bases to trimming and J lost 0 bases, with 11 bases between them. The CDR3 sequence is 16 residues long. CDR3 region: CASSLIQGISYNEQFF. CDR3 sequence (DNA): TGTGCCAGCAGCTTAATTCAGGGAATCTCCTACAATGAGCAGTTCTTC.

This clonotype was seen at least ten times. The chain employs TRBV7-2 and TRBJ2-7; TRBD2 matches at 8 bases. CDR1 is SGHTA and CDR2 is FQGNSA in the germline V gene. The CDR3 consists of 15 residues. Trimming took 5 bases from V and 6 from J; bases not matched to a gene: 12. This chain's CDR3 is CASSGRAGVSREQYF. CDR3 bases: TGTGCCAGCAGCGGTCGAGCGGGAGTCTCCCGCGAGCAGTACTTC.

This clonotype was seen only a few times. CDR3 DNA sequence: TGTGCCAGCCGGGACAGCAACTATGGCTACACCTTC. This translates into CASRDSNYGYTF. J is TRBJ1-2 and V is TRBV6-6, with 7 bases aligning to TRBD1. The J segment lost 2 bases and the V segment lost 8 bases, leaving 2 bases of the junction unmatched. The V gene's germline CDR1 is MNHNY and CDR2 SVGAGI (reference sequence). The CDR3 length is 12 residues.

This clonotype was recorded many times. The chain carries TRBV7-2 and TRBJ2-5; D unresolved. CDR3 length: 14 residues. The V end lost 3 bases, the J end lost 5 bases, and 13 bases lay between the germline ends. Germline CDR1 and CDR2: SGHTA and FQGNSA. CDR3 DNA: TGTGCCAGCAGCTTCCAGGCTTCATCGGAGACCCAGTACTTC. Translating it yields CASSFQASSETQYF.

This clonotype was picked up a small number of times. This chain uses TRBV4-1 with TRBJ1-2, with D tentatively TRBD1 (5 bases). Trimming shortened V by 1 base and J by 5 bases, and 20 bases separated the two germline ends. The CDR3 is made up of 17 amino acids. CDR1 is MGHRA, CDR2 YSYEKL, per germline. CDR3 nucleotides: TGCGCCAGCAGCCAAGTTCAGGGTTTGTTAGTGCGGTATGGCTACACCTTC. This gives the protein CASSQVQGLLVRYGYTF.

The chain carries TRBV2 and TRBJ1-2; D perhaps matches TRBD1 (5 bases). CDR1 is SNHLY, CDR2 FYNNEI, per germline. There are 13 residues in the CDR3. Trimming cost V 9 bases and J 2 bases, with 13 bases left between them. CDR3 in amino acids: CARGGAGNYGYTF. CDR3 sequence (DNA): TGTGCCAGGGGTGGGGCTGGGAACTATGGCTACACCTTC.

This clonotype was detected a few times. The chain uses TRBV27 and TRBJ1-1; D gene unclear. Trimming pared 0 bases from V and 5 bases from J, leaving 16 bases between. Germline V CDR1 and CDR2: MNHEY, SMNVEV (reference sequence). This CDR3 spans 16 amino acids. CDR3 DNA sequence: TGTGCCAGCAGTTTATCAATAACAAGTGAAGTGACTGAAGCTTTCTTT. Its translation: CASSLSITSEVTEAFF.

This clonotype was observed many times. The genes are TRBV7-8 and TRBJ1-5; D is undetermined. Germline lookup yields CDR1 SGHVS and CDR2 FQNEAQ. CDR3 length: 14 residues. Trimming left V 1 base short and J 8 bases short, with 12 bases between. The CDR3 spells CASSLVGEGKPQHF. The DNA for the CDR3 is TGTGCCAGCAGCTTAGTCGGGGAGGGAAAGCCCCAGCATTTT.

This clonotype was detected ten times or more. The chain is built from TRBV7-2 and TRBJ2-1; D might be TRBD2 (5 bases). The germline V and J ends were trimmed by 0 bases and 0 bases, with 12 bases remaining between them. The length of the CDR3 is 17 residues. Germline V lookup: CDR1 SGHTA, CDR2 FQGNSA. The CDR3 region has the DNA TGTGCCAGCAGCTTAGCGCTCAGCGGAGGCTCCTACAATGAGCAGTTCTTC. The encoded protein is CASSLALSGGSYNEQFF.

The V call is TRBV6-1, the J call TRBJ2-5; D is possibly TRBD2 (5 bases). The CDR3 is 19 residues long. Trimming pared 2 bases from V and 5 bases from J, leaving 27 bases between. CDR1 is MNHNS and CDR2 is SASEGT in the germline V gene. CDR3 loop: CASSELGMGAVPFGETQYF. CDR3 nucleotide sequence: TGTGCCAGCAGTGAATTAGGGATGGGAGCAGTCCCCTTCGGGGAGACCCAGTACTTC.

The chain combines TRBV20-1 with TRBJ2-7; TRBD2 agrees at 13 bases. The CDR3 covers 16 residues. Unmatched junction bases numbered 6, after V lost 1 base and J lost 3 bases. CDR1 is DFQATT, CDR2 SNEGSKA, per germline (reference sequence). The CDR3 DNA reads TGCAGTGCTAGAGGGTCGGGACTAGCGGGGAGCTACGAGCAGTACGTC. The encoded protein is CSARGSGLAGSYEQYV.

V usage is TRBV4-1 and J usage is TRBJ1-4; 7 nucleotides match TRBD1. The CDR3 spans 16 residues. CDR1 is MGHRA, CDR2 YSYEKL, per germline. J lost 4 bases, V lost 4 bases, and 9 bases had no gene match. The CDR3 nucleotides read TGCGCCAGCAGCCTAAAATCACAGGGGCTTAATGAAAAACTGTTTTTT. Translation: CASSLKSQGLNEKLFF.

At least ten counts were recorded for this clonotype. The genes are TRBV12-3 or TRBV12-4 and TRBJ2-6; D possibly corresponds to TRBD2 (6 bases). V was trimmed by 0 bases and J by 2 bases, leaving 8 bases between them. The CDR3 sequence is 16 residues long. This CDR3 is CASSLAGGTGANVLTF. CDR3 in DNA: TGTGCCAGCAGTTTAGCGGGGGGTACTGGGGCCAACGTCCTGACTTTC.

In its sample, this clonotype was seen a few times. This rearrangement joins TRBV7-2 to TRBJ2-2, with 7 bases matching TRBD1. With 3 bases clipped from V and 6 bases from J, the junction kept 4 bases outside the gene matches. The CDR3 consists of 14 residues. The germline V gene encodes CDR1 SGHTA and CDR2 FQGNSA. The CDR3 DNA follows: TGTGCCAGCAGCTTTAGACAGGGCGCCGGGGAGCTGTTTTTT. Translation gives CASSFRQGAGELFF.